This T cell receptor beta chain is drawn from a study of siplizumab effects on memory and regulatory T cells. General study points: The Treg-derived share of mappable alloreactive CD4+ clones averaged 68.8% with siplizumab and under 30% in controls. Proliferating clones, CD4+ or CD8+, lacked an assignable naive or memory phenotype in roughly 80-97% of cases. Alloreactive sequences from unstimulated CD4+ memory cells fell significantly with siplizumab.

Comments on this clone: Its antigen is currently unknown.

Sequencing of each sample assayed around 9.9 x 10^4 TCR templates. Assay used: immunoSEQ multiplex PCR; TCRdb lists only in-frame clones, some missing. The table lists 90,000 to 120,000 clones, about 91% of them singletons, with around 0.68% in the top ten. This CDR3 is built from 14 residues. With V trimmed by 3 bases and J by 12 bases, 15 bases remained unmatched. Germline CDR1 SGDLS, CDR2 YYNGEE. This TCR was recovered from a human donor in good health. Sequencing was carried out using Tregs sorted from blood. The chain links TRBV9 to TRBJ2-7; 7 bases map to TRBD2. The CDR3 region is CASSAGGGAGVLYF. Here the CDR3 DNA reads TGTGCCAGCAGCGCCGGAGGCGGGGCGGGAGTGCTGTACTTC.